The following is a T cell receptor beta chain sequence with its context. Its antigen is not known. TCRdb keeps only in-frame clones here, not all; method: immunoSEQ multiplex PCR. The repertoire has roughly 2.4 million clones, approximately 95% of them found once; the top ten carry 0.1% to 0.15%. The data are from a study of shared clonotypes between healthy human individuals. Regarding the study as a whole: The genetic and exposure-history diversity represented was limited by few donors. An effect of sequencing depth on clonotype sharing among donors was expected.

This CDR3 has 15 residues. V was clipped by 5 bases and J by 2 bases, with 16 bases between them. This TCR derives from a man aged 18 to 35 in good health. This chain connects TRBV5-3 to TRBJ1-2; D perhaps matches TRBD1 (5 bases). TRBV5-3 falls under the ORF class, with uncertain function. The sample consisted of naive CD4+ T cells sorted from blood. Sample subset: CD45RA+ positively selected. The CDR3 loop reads CARRPYTGGNYGYTF. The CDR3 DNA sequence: TGTGCCAGAAGACCTTACACAGGTGGCAACTATGGCTACACCTTC.